These T cell receptor beta chains were read from a single sample in a study of control samples from healthy donors and cancer patients. Generated by immunoSEQ multiplex PCR, the TCRdb table keeps only in-frame clones and is missing some. The data hold fewer than 200,000 clones, with 96% observed a single time. The sequencing sample was made of blood. These receptor sequences come from a woman in her 30s in good health. CDR3s include the opening cysteine and the closing phenylalanine or tryptophan.

>TRBJ1-2|TRBV6-1
CASSESNAGRGPGYTF
>TRBJ1-2|TRBV19
CASSNPGGRLGYTF
>TRBJ2-1|TRBV7-2
CASSLEGGPGQGYNEQFF
>TRBJ2-6|TRBV13
CASSLDGGPTSGANVLTF
>TRBJ2-7|TRBV6-5
CASSYLGLAEPYEQYF
>TRBJ1-4|TRBV15
CATSRLIRGGTNEKLFF
>TRBJ2-3|TRBV9
CASSHFQGGTDTQYF
>TRBJ1-1|TRBV5-1
CASSFRGREAFF
>TRBJ1-2|TRBV7-8
CASSLGPQANYGYTF
>TRBJ1-4|TRBV3-1/TRBV3-2
CASSNWGETNEKLFF
>TRBJ2-1|TRBV5-1
CASSLDGGGRYNEQFF
>TRBJ1-3|TRBV28
CASSFKGARGNTIYF
>TRBJ2-2|TRBV3-1/TRBV3-2
CASSRTLAGYTGELFF
>TRBJ2-1|TRBV18
CASSPQSGSPYDNEQFF
>TRBJ2-1|TRBV5-6
CASSLRNGDEQFF
>TRBJ2-2|TRBV28
CASLGRVTGELFF
>TRBJ1-2|TRBV19
CASRRQGDYGYTF
>TRBJ2-7|TRBV28
CASRLRHSIYEQYF
>TRBJ1-5|TRBV2
CASGRVGNQPQHF
>TRBJ2-7|TRBV3-1/TRBV3-2
CASSQDLLEQYF
>TRBJ1-4|TRBV12-3/TRBV12-4
CASRRQGEKLFF
>TRBJ1-2|TRBV25-1
CASRAGGINYGYTF
>TRBJ1-6|TRBV18
CASSPPAGVSSPLHF
>TRBJ1-1|TRBV6-2/TRBV6-3
CASSYSSARGRVRNTEAFF
>TRBJ1-2|TRBV5-8
CASSLVGVPTYGYTF
>TRBJ2-7|TRBV18
CASSQRQGIYEQYF
>TRBJ2-7|TRBV6-5
CASSYDRVLNEQYF
>TRBJ2-5|TRBV28
CASSLWTQGNRETQYF
>TRBJ2-5|TRBV3-1/TRBV3-2
CASSQDSETQYF
>TRBJ2-5|TRBV18
CASSLSGTETQYF
>TRBJ2-3|TRBV7-3
CASSLQGTDTQYF
>TRBJ1-5|TRBV6-1
CASRQTQGFQPQHF
>TRBJ1-1|TRBV6-2/TRBV6-3
CASSYLLTNLGSTEAFF
>TRBJ1-5|TRBV6-5
CASSYSGGAQPQHF
>TRBJ2-2|TRBV5-1
CASSSSLGTGELFF
>TRBJ2-7|TRBV20-1
CSARQGERQYF
>TRBJ1-2|TRBV7-8
CASSPGRDYGYTF
>TRBJ2-7|TRBV10-3
CAIRGPSYEQYF
>TRBJ2-1|TRBV12-3/TRBV12-4
CASKSHNEQFF
>TRBJ2-5|TRBV28
CASRVPGGPQYF